Sequencing of this T cell receptor beta chain was carried out in a study of cytomegalovirus exposure and HLA in healthy donors. Findings of the study overall: Generally TCR sequences proved uncommon, though certain public TCRs appeared in numerous donors. The classifier reportedly diagnosed cytomegalovirus status with high specificity and sensitivity.

Data came from immunoSEQ multiplex PCR; TCRdb stores just in-frame clones and leaves some out. The table records some 150,000 clones, around 87% of them present only once. The CDR3 is 15 residues long. Germline-derived CDR1 and CDR2 are LGHNA and YSLEER. V shed 0 bases and J shed 0 bases, with 8 bases lying between them. With regard to this clone: The antigen remains unidentified.

The sample was PBMCs. The clonotype comes from a woman under 40 in good health and CMV-seronegative. The chain couples TRBV4-3 to TRBJ1-1; tentatively, D is TRBD1 (5 bases). The CDR3 loop reads CASSQETDMNTEAFF. In DNA form, the CDR3 reads TGCGCCAGCAGCCAAGAAACGGACATGAACACTGAAGCTTTCTTT.